This T cell receptor beta chain was identified in a study of T cell responses to AZD1222 COVID-19 vaccine. V lost 0 bases and J 7 bases, leaving 16 bases between the germline ends. The germline gives CDR1 LNHDA, CDR2 SQIVND (reference sequence). The CDR3 sequence is 16 residues long. This clone turned up a few times. Sequencing was performed with immunoSEQ multiplex PCR; in TCRdb, only in-frame clones are kept and a portion is missing. The sample consists of some 80,000 clones, about nine tenths of them appearing once. The sequencing here drew on peripheral blood, taken on day 0 of AZD1222 vaccination. This clonotype was sampled from an adult in good health. The chain links TRBV19 to TRBJ1-5, with D perhaps TRBD1 (5 bases). CDR3 in DNA: TGTGCCAGTAGTATAGATTGGCCGGGGCGCGGGCAGCCCCAGCATTTT. It translates to CASSIDWPGRGQPQHF. Supplemented by reference TRBV19 and TRBJ1-5, the full variable domain reads DGGITQSPKYLFRKEGQNVTLSCEQNLNHDAMYWYRQDPGQGLRLIYYSQIVNDFQKGDIAEGYSVSREKKESFPLTVTSAQKNPTAFYLCASSIDWPGRGQPQHFGDGTRLSIL.